This T cell receptor beta chain was captured in a study of T cell repertoires in cytomegalovirus infection. Trimming pared 5 bases from V and 6 bases from J, leaving 8 bases between. Per germline, CDR1 SQVTM and CDR2 ANQGSEA. This CDR3 is 10 amino acids long. TCRdb reprocessed the reads via MiXCR and lists one record per CDR3 protein. The table shows around 130,000 distinct CDR3 sequences, with under 30% occurring only once. The study's findings and limits: Dominating the ex vivo response were TCR beta clonotypes that were CMV-specific and HLA-C-restricted. Public TCR beta family frequency separated CMV-and-HLA carriers, including in an independent cohort.

This clonotype has a handful of counts. Antigen unknown. The specimen sequenced was PBMCs, sequenced either directly or after in vitro stimulation (not recorded which). The source of this sequence is a human donor in good health (CMV status not recorded). Some clones in this sample may be carry-over from other donors' samples. The chain links TRBV29-1 to TRBJ2-7, with D hard to call. DNA of the CDR3: TGCAGCGTTCTGGCTATCGAGCAGTACTTC. It is translated as CSVLAIEQYF.